These 16 T cell receptor beta chains share one sample of origin, sequenced in a study of blood T cell repertoires in COVID-19. TCRdb's table, derived via immunoSEQ multiplex PCR, lists solely in-frame clones and lacks some. The sample records 200,000 to 250,000 clones, roughly 80% being singletons. The sample consisted of peripheral blood. The receptor set was obtained from a man aged 80 or over with acute or convalescent COVID-19.

This chain links TRBV24-1 with TRBJ2-2; TRBD2 matches 11 bases. Germline V CDR1 and CDR2: KGHDR, SFDVKD. The CDR3 length is 16 residues. The V and J ends lost 5 bases and 5 bases, in that order; junction bases with no gene match: 6. CDR3 residues: CATSGSGGARTGELFF. The CDR3 nucleotides are TGTGCCACCAGTGGTAGCGGGGGGGCCAGGACCGGGGAGCTGTTTTTT.

The J gene is TRBJ1-1, the V gene TRBV3-1 (or the pseudogene TRBV3-2); a weak D match, TRBD1 (5 bases). Looked up from germline, CDR1 is LGHDT and CDR2 is YNNKEL (reference sequence). The CDR3 sequence is 15 residues long. V lost 4 bases, J lost 1 base, and 13 bases lay in between. The CDR3 DNA reads as TGTGCCAGCAGCCCCCCCCAGGGTAGGAACACTGAAGCTTTCTTT. Amino acids: CASSPPQGRNTEAFF.

This chain joins TRBV5-1 and TRBJ2-3, with 8 bases fitting TRBD2. CDR1 and CDR2 (germline): SGHRS, YFSETQ. The J segment lost 0 bases and the V segment lost 4 bases, leaving 7 bases of the junction unmatched. CDR3 length equals 16 residues. In nucleotides, the CDR3 is TGCGCCAGCAGCCCGGGGGGGTATGCTAGCACAGATACGCAGTATTTT. It is translated as CASSPGGYASTDTQYF.

This clone has only one observation. The V and J genes are TRBV19 and TRBJ1-2; D uncertain. Germline-derived CDR1 and CDR2 are LNHDA and SQIVND (reference sequence). This CDR3 has 15 amino acids. V was cut by 6 bases and J by 5 bases, with 19 bases left in between. The CDR3 reads CASRDRGMLEYGYTF. The CDR3 DNA sequence: TGTGCCAGTAGGGACCGGGGAATGCTGGAGTATGGCTACACCTTC.

This clone was recorded a few times. The V gene is TRBV12-3 or TRBV12-4, the J gene TRBJ1-1; TRBD1 might be the D (5 bases). The CDR3 loop spans 13 amino acids. V was pared by 6 bases and J by 3 bases, with 11 bases between. CDR3 nucleotide sequence: TGTGCCAGCAGGGGACTCACCTACACTGAAGCTTTCTTT. It codes for CASRGLTYTEAFF.

This chain connects TRBV29-1 to TRBJ1-1; a weak D match, TRBD1 (6 bases). V was shortened by 5 bases and J by 3 bases, with 16 bases between the two germline ends. Germline-derived CDR1 and CDR2 are SQVTM and ANQGSEA. The CDR3 totals 14 residues. CDR3 DNA: TGCAGCGTTCAGACAGGCAGTGTGTACACTGAAGCTTTCTTT. Residues: CSVQTGSVYTEAFF.

The chain uses TRBV19 and TRBJ1-2, with 9 positions matching TRBD1. This CDR3 contains 14 residues. Germline-derived CDR1 and CDR2 are LNHDA and SQIVND (reference sequence). With V trimmed by 8 bases and J by 1 base, 5 bases remained unmatched. The CDR3 sequence: CASYGQGFNYGYTF. CDR3 DNA: TGTGCCAGTTACGGACAGGGGTTTAACTATGGCTACACCTTC.

Written as DNA, the CDR3 is TGTGCCACCAGTGATTTCGGGACTAGCGGGATCCCTAAGCAGTTCTTC. Amino acids: CATSDFGTSGIPKQFF. The V call is TRBV24-1, the J call TRBJ2-1, with 13 bases matching TRBD2. CDR1 KGHDR and CDR2 SFDVKD come from the germline V gene. V shed 1 base and J 11 bases; nucleotides not matched to a gene: 7. The CDR3 covers 16 residues.

Only a few counts were recorded for this clone. The gene calls are TRBV5-1 and TRBJ2-2; D remains unclear. Germline V CDR1 and CDR2: SGHRS, YFSETQ. The CDR3 contains 17 residues. V shed 3 bases and J shed 2 bases, with 17 bases lying between them. CDR3 sequence reads: CASSWSPGSTNTGELFF. Written as DNA, the CDR3 is TGCGCCAGCAGCTGGAGCCCCGGGTCGACTAACACCGGGGAGCTGTTTTTT.

This chain uses TRBV5-1 with TRBJ2-3, with D perhaps TRBD1 (6 bases). The CDR3 totals 14 residues. Germline CDR1 reads SGHRS; CDR2 reads YFSETQ. Trimming shortened V by 1 base and J by 5 bases, and 11 bases separated the two germline ends. The CDR3 spells CASSLWGPGDTQYF. The CDR3 DNA follows: TGCGCCAGCAGCTTGTGGGGGCCGGGAGATACGCAGTATTTT.

The V call is TRBV14, the J call TRBJ2-1, with 11 bases fitting TRBD2. CDR1 is SGHDN and CDR2 is FVKESK in the germline V gene. This CDR3 is 16 amino acids long. Losses at the gene ends were 4 bases for V and 4 bases for J; bases not matched to a gene: 6. The CDR3: CASSRGTSGGYNEQFF. CDR3 in DNA: TGTGCCAGCAGCCGCGGGACTAGCGGAGGTTACAATGAGCAGTTCTTC.

Concerning this clone itself: Germline is not matched at one junction end, which may reflect a read error. The chain uses TRBV3-1 (or the pseudogene TRBV3-2) and TRBJ2-3; 12 bases match TRBD1. The V gene's germline CDR1 is LGHDT and CDR2 YNNKEL (reference sequence). CDR3 length: 17 amino acids. The CDR3 protein is CASGQVGTGGEIDTQYF. The CDR3 region has the DNA TGTGCCAGCGGCCAAGTAGGGACAGGGGGCGAGATAGATACGCAGTATTTT.

The chain has TRBV4-2 and TRBJ2-5; 7 nucleotides agree with TRBD2. The CDR3 runs 15 residues. CDR1 LGHNA and CDR2 YNFKEQ come from the germline V gene. V was pared by 1 base and J by 4 bases, with 6 bases of the junction left unmatched. The CDR3 sequence is CASSQAMPGGETQYF. CDR3 DNA sequence: TGTGCCAGCAGCCAAGCGATGCCGGGGGGAGAGACCCAGTACTTC.

The gene calls are TRBV9 and TRBJ2-2; TRBD1 might be the D (5 bases). Germline assignment: CDR1 SGDLS and CDR2 YYNGEE. V dropped 0 bases and J dropped 4 bases, with 10 bases sitting between them. The CDR3 consists of 15 residues. The CDR3 loop is CASSVEGRTTGELFF. The CDR3 bases are TGTGCCAGCAGCGTAGAGGGGCGAACCACCGGGGAGCTGTTTTTT.

The chain joins TRBV3-1 (or the pseudogene TRBV3-2) to TRBJ1-1; D uncertain. Germline CDR1 LGHDT, CDR2 YNNKEL (reference sequence). The CDR3 extends over 14 amino acids. V dropped 4 bases and J dropped 8 bases, with 17 bases sitting between them. CDR3 bases: TGTGCCAGCAGCCGCAATCCGGTGGTGAACGAAGCTTTCTTT. The encoded protein is CASSRNPVVNEAFF.

The CDR3, as DNA: TGTGCCAGCAGACCTCTAGCGGGGGGGAACGAGCAGTACTTC. This translates into CASRPLAGGNEQYF. The chain combines TRBV7-8 with TRBJ2-7, with TRBD2 identical over 12 bases. Trimming cost V 6 bases and J 5 bases; bases outside gene matches: 5. The CDR3 is 14 amino acids. The germline V gene has CDR1 SGHVS and CDR2 FQNEAQ.